The rows below give T cell receptor beta chains drawn from one sample of a study of blood T cells in healthy people across ages. TCRdb called the 5' RACE reads again in MiXCR, with one record for every CDR3 protein. Of roughly 1.5 million distinct CDR3 sequences detected, under 55% appear once; the ten largest clones hold about 4%. Sequenced: blood. The receptors shown here come from a woman younger than 35 in good health. CDR3s include the opening cysteine and the closing phenylalanine or tryptophan. A D gene is named only where the DNA matches it firmly. Not all rows give a size; the values are once, few, many and, for expanded clones, a class.

J gene	clone size	V gene	D gene	CDR3 DNA	CDR3 protein
TRBJ2-1	NA	TRBV6-1	NA	TGTGCCAGCCGCCTGAGGGGGGGCTCCTACAATGAGCAGTTCTTC	CASRLRGGSYNEQFF
TRBJ2-3	NA	TRBV6-2/TRBV6-3	NA	TGTGCCAGCAGTTACTCGGACTCCTGGCGAGATGTAGATACGCAGTATTTT	CASSYSDSWRDVDTQYF
TRBJ2-7	NA	TRBV5-6	NA	TGTGCCAGCAGCTTGGAGACCGCCGGAACCTACGAGCAGTACTTC	CASSLETAGTYEQYF
TRBJ2-5	NA	TRBV20-1	NA	TGCAGTGCTACCCGGGAACTGGGGGAGACCCAGTACTTC	CSATRELGETQYF
TRBJ1-1	NA	TRBV6-5	NA	TGTGCCAGCGTCGGGGGCACTGAAGCTTTCTTT	CASVGGTEAFF
TRBJ1-2	NA	TRBV20-1	NA	TGCAGTGCTCCCGTGTGGGAAGGATACTATGGCTACACCTTC	CSAPVWEGYYGYTF
TRBJ2-3	few	TRBV6-5	NA	TGTGCCAGCAGTTACTCCCGGGGTTTGAGCACAGATACGCAGTATTTT	CASSYSRGLSTDTQYF
TRBJ1-4	NA	TRBV6-2/TRBV6-3	NA	TGTGCCAGCAGTTACGGAGGACAGAATGAAAAACTGTTTTTT	CASSYGGQNEKLFF
TRBJ2-7	NA	TRBV5-1	TRBD2	TGCGCCAGCAGCTTGACTAGCGGGAGACCCGGTGAGCAGTACTTC	CASSLTSGRPGEQYF
TRBJ1-2	NA	TRBV4-3	NA	TGCGCCAGCAGCCAAGATCGCCCCGGTGGCTACACCTTC	CASSQDRPGGYTF
TRBJ2-7	NA	TRBV10-3	TRBD1	TGTGCCATCAGGCTGGACAGGGGCCCTCGAGAGCAGTACTTC	CAIRLDRGPREQYF
TRBJ2-3	NA	TRBV9	NA	TGTGCCAGCAGCTCAATGGGGGGGCCAGATACGCAGTATTTT	CASSSMGGPDTQYF
TRBJ2-3	few	TRBV7-3	NA	TGTGCCATCAGTTCCGGACTCTCCACAGGTACGCAGTATTTT	CAISSGLSTGTQYF
TRBJ1-1	once	TRBV5-1	NA	TGCGCCAGCAGCTTAGATCACGCAGGGAGGGCTGAAGCTTTCTTT	CASSLDHAGRAEAFF
TRBJ2-7	NA	TRBV6-2/TRBV6-3	NA	TGTGCCAGCAGTTACGGTCAGGACAGACAGTACTTC	CASSYGQDRQYF
TRBJ2-7	few	TRBV28	NA	TGTGCCATCGGGGGAGGTGTTTTATACGGGCAGTACTTC	CAIGGGVLYGQYF
TRBJ2-3	few	TRBV4-2	NA	TGTGCCAGCAGCCAAGTCGGGCGAGCGAGCACAGATACGCAGTATTTT	CASSQVGRASTDTQYF